The present T cell receptor (beta chain) was sequenced within a study of CD8 T cells in Susac syndrome. From blood CD8+ and CD4+ T cells, TCR beta sequences were generated. While CD8+ and CD4+ T cells were isolated negatively, TEMRA cells were enriched by FACS. Random hexamers served to reverse transcribe roughly 0.5 to 1 ug RNA. Amplification of the TCR beta CDR3 was carried out by immunoSEQ multiplex PCR, which spanned a total of 54 Vbeta and 13 Jbeta segments. A single record per CDR3 protein comes from TCRdb applying MiXCR to the immunoSEQ multiplex PCR reads. The profile shows approximately 160,000 distinct CDR3 sequences, about 96% of them singletons. Germline CDR1 reads SEHNR; CDR2 reads FQNEAQ (reference sequence). This CDR3 contains 13 residues. V lost 9 bases and J 5 bases, leaving 14 bases between the germline ends.

The chain recombines TRBV7-9 with TRBJ2-1; tentative D call: TRBD2 (6 bases). The sequence came from a human donor with Susac syndrome. The specimen sequenced was CD4+ T cells from PBMCs. The CDR3 DNA is TGTGCCAGTATGGCGGGGCAGAACAATGAGCAGTTCTTC. Translation: CASMAGQNNEQFF.